This is a list of T cell receptor beta chains from one sample in a study of blood T cells in healthy people across ages. TCRdb reprocessed the 5' RACE reads via MiXCR and lists one record per CDR3 protein. The table lists roughly 1,700,000 distinct CDR3 sequences, over 25% of them singletons. The specimen sequenced was blood. The receptor source for this set is a woman younger than 45 in good health. Each CDR3 is given with its conserved first and last residue. The order of the fields is D gene, clone size, J gene, V gene, CDR3 DNA, CDR3 protein. A D gene is named only where the DNA matches it firmly. Clone sizes are given selectively: once, few, many, or a class where the clone is expanded.

.	many	TRBJ2-7	TRBV6-2/TRBV6-3	TGTGCCAGTACCAGTTCCGGGAGCCGATACGAGCAGTACTTC	CASTSSGSRYEQYF
TRBD1	.	TRBJ1-4	TRBV7-2	TGTGCCAGCAGCTACCGACTCGGGACAGGGCGCGAAAAACTGTTTTTT	CASSYRLGTGREKLFF
.	once	TRBJ1-4	TRBV21-1	TGTGCCAGCAGCACCCGGTGCAGGGAGGAAAAACTGTTTTTT	CASSTRCREEKLFF
TRBD1	.	TRBJ1-2	TRBV12-3/TRBV12-4	TGTGCCAGCAGGTCCTCAGGGGGCTATGGCTACACCTTC	CASRSSGGYGYTF
TRBD1	few	TRBJ2-4	TRBV6-1	TGTGCCAGCAGGCTCGACAGGGGTAAAAACATTCAGTACTTC	CASRLDRGKNIQYF
.	many	TRBJ2-7	TRBV11-2	TGTGCCAGCAGCCAACAAACAGGGAACCGCTACGAGCAGTACTTC	CASSQQTGNRYEQYF
TRBD2	few	TRBJ2-1	TRBV12-3/TRBV12-4	TGTGCCAGCAGTTCCCTTCTTAGCGGGAGGGCCAAGGATGAGCAGTTCTTC	CASSSLLSGRAKDEQFF
TRBD2	.	TRBJ2-1	TRBV3-1	TGTGCCAGCAGCCAAAGGGGGACTAGCGGGGAGGAGCAGTTCTTC	CASSQRGTSGEEQFF
TRBD2	many	TRBJ2-1	TRBV6-1	TGTGCCAGCAGGCCCGCCATCAGCGGGGGGATTGACAATGAGCAGTTCTTC	CASRPAISGGIDNEQFF
.	.	TRBJ1-4	TRBV12-3/TRBV12-4	TGTGCCAGCAGATCAACAGGGTTAGGTAATGAAAAACTGTTTTTT	CASRSTGLGNEKLFF
.	.	TRBJ2-2	TRBV7-6	TGTGCCAGCAGCTTTGGCGGTGACACCGGGGAGCTGTTTTTT	CASSFGGDTGELFF
.	.	TRBJ2-7	TRBV6-1	TGTGCCAGCAGCCGCCTGTTGGCAGGACCCTACGAGCAGTACTTC	CASSRLLAGPYEQYF
.	.	TRBJ2-1	TRBV6-5	TGTGCCAGCACTTTGACAGACCTTTTCTACAATGAGCTGTTCTTC	CASTLTDLFYNELFF
.	few	TRBJ1-5	TRBV6-5	TGTGCCAGCAGTTACGGAATCAATCAGCCCCAGCATTTT	CASSYGINQPQHF
TRBD1	few	TRBJ2-6	TRBV28	TGTGCCAGCAGATCGCCGGGACAGGCCCCCTCTGGGGCCAACGTCCTGACTTTC	CASRSPGQAPSGANVLTF
TRBD1	many	TRBJ1-5	TRBV3-1	TGTGCCAGCAGCCGCAAGACAGGGGGCTTGTGGCAGCCCCAGCATTTT	CASSRKTGGLWQPQHF
TRBD2	.	TRBJ2-1	TRBV7-2	TGTGCCAGCAGCTTGTGGGGGCCGACGGGAGGGGATCGCAATGAGCAGTTCTTC	CASSLWGPTGGDRNEQFF
.	few	TRBJ2-7	TRBV5-1	TGCGCCAGCAGCTTGGTAGGGGCCGACCACCAGTACTTC	CASSLVGADHQYF
.	.	TRBJ2-1	TRBV6-5	TGTGCCAGCAGTTCTCTGGGTCCGGGGAGGCCGCAGGGGAGGCGTGCGGATGAGCAGTTCTTC	CASSSLGPGRPQGRRADEQFF
TRBD2	few	TRBJ2-1	TRBV6-6	TGTGCCAGCAGTCAACCGACTAGCGGGAGGCGGGATGAGCAGTTCTTC	CASSQPTSGRRDEQFF
.	.	TRBJ2-5	TRBV6-2/TRBV6-3	TGTGCCAGCAGTTACACCGGACGGGAAGAGACCCAGTACTTC	CASSYTGREETQYF
.	few	TRBJ1-5	TRBV5-1	TGCGCCAGCAGCTTGGTAACCGGGTCGTATCAGCCCCAGCATTTT	CASSLVTGSYQPQHF
TRBD2	many	TRBJ2-5	TRBV6-5	TGTGCCAGCAGAGAGACTAGCGGGGTATTGGAGACCCAGTACTTC	CASRETSGVLETQYF
.	few	TRBJ2-5	TRBV20-1	TGCAGTGCTAGCAAAGCAGGGGACCTGTACCAAGAGACCCAGTACTTC	CSASKAGDLYQETQYF
.	many	TRBJ2-4	TRBV20-1	TGCAGTGCTGCCAGGCGGGCAGGAGCCAAAAACATTCAGTACTTC	CSAARRAGAKNIQYF
.	.	TRBJ1-1	TRBV5-1	TGCGCCAGCAGCTTGCTTGAAGGGAGGGGGACTGAAGCTTTCTTT	CASSLLEGRGTEAFF
.	.	TRBJ2-7	TRBV2	TGTGCCAGCAGAGCCCGGTTTGGGTCCTACGAGCAGTACTTC	CASRARFGSYEQYF
.	.	TRBJ1-1	TRBV7-2	TGTGCCAGCAGCTTAGTGAGGGCCGTGAGCACTGAAGCTTTCTTT	CASSLVRAVSTEAFF
.	many	TRBJ2-1	TRBV5-1	TGCGCCAGCAGCTTGGAGGGGGTGAGCTCCTACAATGAGCAGTTCTTC	CASSLEGVSSYNEQFF
.	.	TRBJ2-1	TRBV9	TGTGCCAGCAGCGTTTTAACAGGCCCGTCCGGGGAGCAGTTCTTC	CASSVLTGPSGEQFF
.	few	TRBJ2-6	TRBV30	TGTGCCTTGACAACTGACAACTCTGGGGCCAACGTCCTGACTTTC	CALTTDNSGANVLTF
.	many	TRBJ2-1	TRBV29-1	TGCAGCGTTGTGAGTGGGAGCCCCTACAATGAGCAGTTCTTC	CSVVSGSPYNEQFF
.	.	TRBJ1-6	TRBV6-5	TGTGCCAGCAGTTCCCGCCAGATGGGAGGCAATTCACCCCTCCACTTT	CASSSRQMGGNSPLHF
.	.	TRBJ2-5	TRBV5-6	TGTGCCAGCAGTCCCCTCCAGGGAAGTGGAGAGACCCAGTACTTC	CASSPLQGSGETQYF
.	.	TRBJ2-5	TRBV5-1	TGCGCCAGCAGGATCTCCCCGTCCGGGACACTTAAAGAGACCCAGTACTTC	CASRISPSGTLKETQYF
TRBD1	many	TRBJ1-2	TRBV5-1	TGCGCCAGCAGCTTGGGACAGGGGAGCTATGGCTACACCTTC	CASSLGQGSYGYTF
TRBD1	few	TRBJ1-5	TRBV7-2	TGTGCCAGCAGCTTAGTAGGGGACAGAAATCAGCCCCAGCATTTT	CASSLVGDRNQPQHF
TRBD1	.	TRBJ2-2	TRBV12-3/TRBV12-4	TGTGCCAGCAAACCCGCGCTGGGACAGGGGACCGGGGAGCTGTTTTTT	CASKPALGQGTGELFF
.	.	TRBJ2-7	TRBV28	TGTGCCAGCAGTTTACCGACACTTACCTACGAGCAGTACTTC	CASSLPTLTYEQYF
.	.	TRBJ2-1	TRBV5-1	TGCGCCAGCAGCCAGGACACCCCACCCCTGGGTGAGCAGTTCTTC	CASSQDTPPLGEQFF
TRBD2	.	TRBJ2-1	TRBV7-2	TGTGACAGCAGCTTAGGAGCGGGAGTAGGCTACAATGAGCAGTTCTTC	CDSSLGAGVGYNEQFF
.	few	TRBJ2-4	TRBV6-5	TGTGCCAGCAGTTACTCGTTGCAGGGGAACTACGAACAGTACTTC	CASSYSLQGNYEQYF
TRBD1	.	TRBJ2-7	TRBV4-1	TGCGCCAGCAGCCAAACAGGGGACCCCTTCTACGAGCAGTACTTC	CASSQTGDPFYEQYF
.	.	TRBJ2-3	TRBV18	TGTGCCAGCTCACCTTCGGCTGCGGGGTCAGATACGCAGTATTTT	CASSPSAAGSDTQYF
.	.	TRBJ2-7	TRBV12-5	TGTGCTAGTGGCCCTCCTGGGGGGCTCTACGAGCAGTACTTC	CASGPPGGLYEQYF
TRBD1	.	TRBJ2-5	TRBV20-1	TGCAGTGCTCGTCCGGGACAGGGAGATCAAGAGACCCAGTACTTC	CSARPGQGDQETQYF
TRBD2	.	TRBJ2-1	TRBV28	TGTGCCAGCCTCCTACGACTAGCGGGGGGGCCCTACAATGAGCAGTTCTTC	CASLLRLAGGPYNEQFF
.	many	TRBJ2-7	TRBV12-5	TGTGCTAGTGGCCTCAGGGGCTCCTACGAGCAGTACTTC	CASGLRGSYEQYF
.	many	TRBJ2-3	TRBV7-3	TGTGCCAGCAGCTATACCGGGAGCACAGATACGCAGTATTTT	CASSYTGSTDTQYF